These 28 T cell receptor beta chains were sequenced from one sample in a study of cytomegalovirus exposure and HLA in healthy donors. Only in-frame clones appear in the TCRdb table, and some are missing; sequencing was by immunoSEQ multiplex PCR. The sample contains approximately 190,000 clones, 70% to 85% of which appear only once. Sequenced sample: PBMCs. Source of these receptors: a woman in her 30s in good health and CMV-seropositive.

CDR3 residues: CASSLVGGDEAFF. CDR3 nucleotides: TGCGCCAGCAGCTTGGTCGGAGGAGACGAAGCTTTCTTT. V usage is TRBV5-1 and J usage is TRBJ1-1; D remains unclear. The CDR3 spans 13 residues. The germline V gene encodes CDR1 SGHRS and CDR2 YFSETQ. V lost 0 bases to trimming and J lost 8 bases, with 11 bases between them. Complete variable domain (other parts from reference TRBV5-1 and TRBJ1-1): KAGVTQTPRYLIKTRGQQVTLSCSPISGHRSVSWYQQTPGQGLQFLFEYFSETQRNKGNFPGRFSGRQFSNSRSEMNVSTLELGDSALYLCASSLVGGDEAFFGQGTRLTVV.

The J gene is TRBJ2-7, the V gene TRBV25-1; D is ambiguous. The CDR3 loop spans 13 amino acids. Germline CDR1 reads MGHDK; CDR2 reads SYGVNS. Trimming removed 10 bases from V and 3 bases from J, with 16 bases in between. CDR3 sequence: CATRSFGDYEQYF. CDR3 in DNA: TGTGCCACCCGGTCCTTTGGAGACTACGAGCAGTACTTC.

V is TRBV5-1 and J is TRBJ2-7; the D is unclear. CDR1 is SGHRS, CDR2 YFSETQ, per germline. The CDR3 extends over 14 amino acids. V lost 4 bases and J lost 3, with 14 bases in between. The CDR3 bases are TGCGCCAGCAGCGGTTCTAGTAATATCTACGAGCAGTACTTC. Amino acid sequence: CASSGSSNIYEQYF.

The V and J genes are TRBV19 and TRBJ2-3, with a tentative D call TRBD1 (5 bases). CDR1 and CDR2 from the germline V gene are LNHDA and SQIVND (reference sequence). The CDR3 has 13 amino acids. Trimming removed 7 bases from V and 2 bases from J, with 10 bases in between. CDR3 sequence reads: CASIGDNTDTQYF. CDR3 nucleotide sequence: TGTGCCAGTATAGGGGATAACACAGATACGCAGTATTTT.

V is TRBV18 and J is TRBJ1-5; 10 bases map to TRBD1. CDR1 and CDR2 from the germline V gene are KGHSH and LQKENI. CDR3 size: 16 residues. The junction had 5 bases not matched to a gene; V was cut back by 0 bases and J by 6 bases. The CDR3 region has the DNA TGTGCCAGCTCACCACCGCGGACAGGGGGAGGTCAGCCCCAGCATTTT. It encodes CASSPPRTGGGQPQHF.

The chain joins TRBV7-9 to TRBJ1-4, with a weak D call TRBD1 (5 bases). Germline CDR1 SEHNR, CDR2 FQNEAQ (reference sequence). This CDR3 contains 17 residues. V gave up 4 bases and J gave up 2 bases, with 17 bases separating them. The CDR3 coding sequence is TGTGCCAGCAGCTGGGGATATCAGGGCTCGACTAATGAAAAACTGTTTTTT. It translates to CASSWGYQGSTNEKLFF.

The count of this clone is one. In DNA, the CDR3 is TGTGCCAGCAGCTTACGGGGAGCGGCAGAGACCCAGTACTTC. It yields the protein CASSLRGAAETQYF. The chain links TRBV11-2 to TRBJ2-5, with D perhaps TRBD2 (5 bases). The V gene lost 2 bases and the J gene lost 4 bases, with 11 bases spanning the gap. This CDR3 region has 14 residues. Germline CDR1 SGHAT, CDR2 FQNNGV.

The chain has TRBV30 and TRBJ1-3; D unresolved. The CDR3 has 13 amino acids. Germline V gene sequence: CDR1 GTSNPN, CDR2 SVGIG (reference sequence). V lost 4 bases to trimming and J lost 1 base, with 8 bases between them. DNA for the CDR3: TGTGCCTGGATCGGTGAATCTGGAAACACCATATATTTT. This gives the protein CAWIGESGNTIYF.

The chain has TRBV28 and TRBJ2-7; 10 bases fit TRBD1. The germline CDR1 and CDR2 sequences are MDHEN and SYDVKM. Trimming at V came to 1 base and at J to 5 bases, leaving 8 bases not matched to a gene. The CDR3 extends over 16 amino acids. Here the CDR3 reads CASSLFGTGAVDEQYF. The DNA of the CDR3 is TGTGCCAGCAGTTTATTCGGGACAGGGGCGGTCGACGAGCAGTACTTC.

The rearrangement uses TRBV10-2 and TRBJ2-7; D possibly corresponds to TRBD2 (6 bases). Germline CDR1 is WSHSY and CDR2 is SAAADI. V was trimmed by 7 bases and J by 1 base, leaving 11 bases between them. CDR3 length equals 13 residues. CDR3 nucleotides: TGCGCCAGCAAGACTAGTCAATCCTACGAGCAGTACTTC. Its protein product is CASKTSQSYEQYF.

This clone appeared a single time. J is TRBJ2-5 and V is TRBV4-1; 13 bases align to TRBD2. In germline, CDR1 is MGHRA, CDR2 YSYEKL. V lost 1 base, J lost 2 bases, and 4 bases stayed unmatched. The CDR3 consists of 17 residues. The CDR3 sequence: CASSQALAGGLQETQYF. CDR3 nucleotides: TGCGCCAGCAGCCAAGCACTAGCGGGAGGGTTACAAGAGACCCAGTACTTC.

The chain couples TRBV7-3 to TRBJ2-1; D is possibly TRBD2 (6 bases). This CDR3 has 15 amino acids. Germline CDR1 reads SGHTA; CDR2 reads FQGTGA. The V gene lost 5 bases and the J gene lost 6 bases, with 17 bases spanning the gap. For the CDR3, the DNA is TGTGCCAGCAGCCCCTTGGGTGGGACTTTCAATGAGCAGTTCTTC. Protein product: CASSPLGGTFNEQFF.

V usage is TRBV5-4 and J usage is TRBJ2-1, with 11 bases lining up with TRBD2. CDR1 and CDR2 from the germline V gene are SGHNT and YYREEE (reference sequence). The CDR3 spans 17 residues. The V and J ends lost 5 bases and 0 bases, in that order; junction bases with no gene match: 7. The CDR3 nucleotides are TGTGCCAGCAGGGGGGGACTAGCGGCTAGCTCCTACAATGAGCAGTTCTTC. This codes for CASRGGLAASSYNEQFF.

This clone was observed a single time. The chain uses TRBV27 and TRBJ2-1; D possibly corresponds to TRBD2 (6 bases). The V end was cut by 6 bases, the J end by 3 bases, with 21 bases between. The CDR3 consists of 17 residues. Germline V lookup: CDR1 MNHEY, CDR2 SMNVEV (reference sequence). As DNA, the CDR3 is TGTGCCAGCAGCTCCCTTCGTCGGGGGTCCTACTACAATGAGCAGTTCTTC. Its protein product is CASSSLRRGSYYNEQFF.

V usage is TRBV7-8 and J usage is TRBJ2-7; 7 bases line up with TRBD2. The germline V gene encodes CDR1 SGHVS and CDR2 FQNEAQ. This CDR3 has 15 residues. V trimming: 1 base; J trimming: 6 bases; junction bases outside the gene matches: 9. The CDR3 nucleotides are TGTGCCAGCAGCTTAGTAGGGGCGGGAGTCTTCGAGCAGTACTTC. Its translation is CASSLVGAGVFEQYF.

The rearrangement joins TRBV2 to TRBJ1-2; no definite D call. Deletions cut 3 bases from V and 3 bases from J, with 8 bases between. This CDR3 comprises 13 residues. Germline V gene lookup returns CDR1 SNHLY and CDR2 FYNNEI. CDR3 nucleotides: TGTGCCAGCAGTGACCTCGCGGACTATGGCTACACCTTC. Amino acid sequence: CASSDLADYGYTF.

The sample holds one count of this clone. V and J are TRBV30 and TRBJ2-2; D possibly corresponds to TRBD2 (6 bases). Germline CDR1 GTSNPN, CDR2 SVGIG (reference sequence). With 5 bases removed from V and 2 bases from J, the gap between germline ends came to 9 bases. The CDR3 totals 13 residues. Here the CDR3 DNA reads TGTGCCTGGGGGAGGAGTAACACCGGGGAGCTGTTTTTT. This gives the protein CAWGRSNTGELFF. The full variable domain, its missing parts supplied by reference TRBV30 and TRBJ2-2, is SQTIHQWPATLVQPVGSPLSLECTVEGTSNPNLYWYRQAAGRGLQLLFYSVGIGQISSEVPQNLSASRPQDRQFILSSKKLLLSDSGFYLCAWGRSNTGELFFGEGSRLTVL.

CDR3 loop: CATTQYRDTNYGYTF. In DNA form, the CDR3 reads TGTGCCACAACCCAATACAGGGACACAAACTATGGCTACACCTTC. The chain links TRBV15 to TRBJ1-2; TRBD1 is a possible D gene (6 bases). V dropped 9 bases and J dropped 2 bases, with 19 bases sitting between them. Germline loops: CDR1 LNHNV, CDR2 YYDKDF (reference sequence). The CDR3 is made up of 15 amino acids. Full variable domain (outside the CDR3, taken from reference TRBV15 and TRBJ1-2): DAMVIQNPRYQVTQFGKPVTLSCSQTLNHNVMYWYQQKSSQAPKLLFHYYDKDFNNEADTPDNFQSRRPNTSFCFLDIRSPGLGDTAMYLCATTQYRDTNYGYTFGSGTRLTVV.

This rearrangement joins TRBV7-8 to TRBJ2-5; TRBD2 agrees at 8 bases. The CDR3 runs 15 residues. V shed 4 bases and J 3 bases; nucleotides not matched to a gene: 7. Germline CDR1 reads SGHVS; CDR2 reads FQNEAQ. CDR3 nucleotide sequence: TGTGCCAGCAGCTACCCCGGGGGGGAAAAAGAGACCCAGTACTTC. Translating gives CASSYPGGEKETQYF.

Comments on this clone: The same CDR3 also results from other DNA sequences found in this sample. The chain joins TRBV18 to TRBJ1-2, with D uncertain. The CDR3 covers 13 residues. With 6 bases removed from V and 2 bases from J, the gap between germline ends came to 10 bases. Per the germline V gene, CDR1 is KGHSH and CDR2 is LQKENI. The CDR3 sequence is CASSPAGNYGYTF. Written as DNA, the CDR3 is TGTGCCAGCTCTCCGGCGGGGAACTATGGCTACACCTTC.

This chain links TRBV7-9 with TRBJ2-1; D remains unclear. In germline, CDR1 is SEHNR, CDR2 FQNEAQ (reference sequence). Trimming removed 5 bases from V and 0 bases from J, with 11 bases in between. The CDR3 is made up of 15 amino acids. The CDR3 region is CASSRSESSYNEQFF. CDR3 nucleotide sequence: TGTGCCAGCAGCCGGTCGGAGAGCTCCTACAATGAGCAGTTCTTC.

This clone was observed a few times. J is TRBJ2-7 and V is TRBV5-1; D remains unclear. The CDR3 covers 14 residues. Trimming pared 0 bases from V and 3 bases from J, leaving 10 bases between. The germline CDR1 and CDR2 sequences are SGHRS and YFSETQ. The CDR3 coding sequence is TGCGCCAGCAGCTTGGGGCTACAGCTCTACGAGCAGTACTTC. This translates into CASSLGLQLYEQYF.

The CDR3 protein is CASSLGDRGPEAFF. CDR3 nucleotides: TGCGCCAGCAGCTTGGGGGACAGGGGGCCTGAAGCTTTCTTT. This chain joins TRBV5-1 and TRBJ1-1, with 12 bases that match TRBD1. This CDR3 has 14 residues. CDR1 and CDR2 (germline): SGHRS, YFSETQ. The V segment lost 0 bases and the J segment 6 bases; nucleotides outside the gene matches: 0. The full variable domain, with the rest looked up from reference TRBV5-1 and TRBJ1-1, is KAGVTQTPRYLIKTRGQQVTLSCSPISGHRSVSWYQQTPGQGLQFLFEYFSETQRNKGNFPGRFSGRQFSNSRSEMNVSTLELGDSALYLCASSLGDRGPEAFFGQGTRLTVV.

CDR3 bases: TGTGCCTGGAGTAGAGACAGGGGTAGCGGATCCTACGAGCAGTACTTC. Amino acid sequence: CAWSRDRGSGSYEQYF. This chain uses TRBV30 with TRBJ2-7; 8 positions agree with TRBD1. CDR1 and CDR2 from the germline V gene are GTSNPN and SVGIG (reference sequence). CDR3 size: 16 residues. V was clipped by 2 bases and J by 1 base; unmatched bases: 10. Full variable domain (rest looked up from reference TRBV30 and TRBJ2-7): SQTIHQWPATLVQPVGSPLSLECTVEGTSNPNLYWYRQAAGRGLQLLFYSVGIGQISSEVPQNLSASRPQDRQFILSSKKLLLSDSGFYLCAWSRDRGSGSYEQYFGPGTRLTVT.

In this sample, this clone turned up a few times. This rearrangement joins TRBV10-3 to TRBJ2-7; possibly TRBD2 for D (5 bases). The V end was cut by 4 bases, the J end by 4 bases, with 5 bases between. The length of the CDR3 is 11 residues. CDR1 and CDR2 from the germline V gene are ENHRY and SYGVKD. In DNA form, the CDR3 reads TGTGCCATCAGTGGGGAGTACGAGCAGTACTTC. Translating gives CAISGEYEQYF.

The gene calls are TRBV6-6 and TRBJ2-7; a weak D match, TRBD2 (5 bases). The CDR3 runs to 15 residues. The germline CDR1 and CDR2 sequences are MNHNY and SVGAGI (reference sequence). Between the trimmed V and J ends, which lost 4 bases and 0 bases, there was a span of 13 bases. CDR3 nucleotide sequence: TGTGCCAGCAGTTCCCCGAGGAGGATCTCCTACGAGCAGTACTTC. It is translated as CASSSPRRISYEQYF.

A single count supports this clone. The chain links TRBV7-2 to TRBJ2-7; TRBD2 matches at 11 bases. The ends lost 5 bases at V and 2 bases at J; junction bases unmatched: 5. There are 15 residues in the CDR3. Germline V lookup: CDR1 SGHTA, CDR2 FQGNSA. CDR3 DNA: TGTGCCAGCAGCCAAACTAGCGGGAGAACCTACGAGCAGTACTTC. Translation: CASSQTSGRTYEQYF.

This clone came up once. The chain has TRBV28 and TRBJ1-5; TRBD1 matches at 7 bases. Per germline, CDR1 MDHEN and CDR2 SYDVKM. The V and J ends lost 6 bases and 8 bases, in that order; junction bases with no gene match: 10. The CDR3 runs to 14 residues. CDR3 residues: CASRSGGSFEPQHF. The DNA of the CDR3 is TGTGCCAGCAGGTCAGGGGGATCGTTTGAGCCCCAGCATTTT.